This T cell receptor (beta chain) comes out of a study of shared clonotypes between healthy human individuals. Positive CCR7 selection of CD45RO-negative cells yielded the naive CD8 cells, and terminally differentiated effector memory CD45RA+ cells were excluded. There are 15 residues in the CDR3. Germline lookup yields CDR1 MNHNY and CDR2 SVGAGI (reference sequence). V lost 0 bases and J lost 8, with 16 bases in between. Comments on this clone: Its specificity is unknown.

Study results and caveats: Roughly 5% of naive CD4 clonotypes were shared across several donors.

TCRdb's table, derived via immunoSEQ multiplex PCR, lists solely in-frame clones and lacks some. The sample consists of around 1,900,000 clones, roughly 93% of them appearing once. The TCR sequence derives from a man between 18 and 29 years old in good health. Some clones in this sample may be carry-over from other donors' samples. Sequenced sample: naive CD8+ T cells from PBMCs. The rearrangement joins TRBV6-6 to TRBJ1-2; D gene uncertain. The CDR3, as DNA: TGTGCCAGCAGTTACTCGAATTCCGGGCTTGAGGGCTACACCTTC. It codes for CASSYSNSGLEGYTF.